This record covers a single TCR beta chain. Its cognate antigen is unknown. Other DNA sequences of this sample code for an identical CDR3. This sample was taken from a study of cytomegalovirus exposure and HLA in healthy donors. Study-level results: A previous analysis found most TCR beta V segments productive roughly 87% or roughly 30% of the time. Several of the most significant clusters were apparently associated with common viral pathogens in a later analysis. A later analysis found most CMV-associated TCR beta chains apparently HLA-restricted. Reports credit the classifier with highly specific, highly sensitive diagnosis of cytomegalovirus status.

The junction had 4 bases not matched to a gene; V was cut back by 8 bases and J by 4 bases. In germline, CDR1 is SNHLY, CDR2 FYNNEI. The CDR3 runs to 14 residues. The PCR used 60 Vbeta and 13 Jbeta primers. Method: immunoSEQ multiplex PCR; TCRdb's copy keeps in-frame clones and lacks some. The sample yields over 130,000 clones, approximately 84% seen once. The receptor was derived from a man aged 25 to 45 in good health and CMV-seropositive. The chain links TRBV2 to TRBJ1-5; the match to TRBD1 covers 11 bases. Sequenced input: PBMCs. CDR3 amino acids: CASSGTGGNQPQHF. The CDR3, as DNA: TGTGCCAGCTCCGGGACAGGGGGAAATCAGCCCCAGCATTTT.